This TCR beta chain was identified in a study of response to subunit inactivated influenza vaccine. TCRdb reanalysed the RT-PCR reads using MiXCR and keeps one entry per CDR3 protein. The sample lists roughly 630,000 distinct CDR3 sequences, 11% to 15% occurring once. This clonotype has just a few counts. The antigen remains undetermined. Study outcomes and limitations: Each seasonal influenza vaccination, the authors suggested, recruits few new T cells.

This CDR3 comprises 16 residues. With V trimmed by 3 bases and J by 4 bases, 9 bases remained unmatched. Sequenced material: PBMCs from blood, taken 14 to 15 days before vaccination. This rearrangement joins TRBV12-3 or TRBV12-4 to TRBJ2-1, with 7 bases matching TRBD2. This sequence was found in a man between 45 and 60 years old who received an inactivated influenza vaccine. The CDR3: CASSFVSGAYYNEQFF. The CDR3 DNA reads TGTGCCAGCAGTTTCGTGAGCGGGGCCTATTACAATGAGCAGTTCTTC.